This entry concerns a single T cell receptor beta chain. These data originate in a study of blood T cell repertoires in COVID-19. Libraries were prepared by immunoSEQ multiplex PCR; TCRdb keeps only in-frame clonotypes and omits some of them. The table records about 130,000 clones, about 72% of them present only once. The sequence was collected from an older woman with acute or convalescent COVID-19. Specimen: peripheral blood.

The CDR3 loop reads CASSQPDRVNQPQHF. The CDR3 coding sequence is TGCGCCAGCAGCCAACCGGACAGGGTCAATCAGCCCCAGCATTTT. The chain has TRBV4-1 and TRBJ1-5, with TRBD1 matching 8 bases. The V segment lost 2 bases and the J segment 3 bases; nucleotides outside the gene matches: 3. The CDR3 loop spans 15 amino acids. Germline V CDR1 and CDR2: MGHRA, YSYEKL.